A selection of T cell receptor beta chains follows, all from one sample in a study of cytomegalovirus exposure and HLA in healthy donors. Profiled with immunoSEQ multiplex PCR; TCRdb holds only in-frame clones, not every one. The table has about 160,000 clones, approximately 81% seen once. Specimen: PBMCs. The receptors originated from a man aged 25 to 40 in good health and CMV-seropositive. Each CDR3 is given with its conserved first and last residue. A D gene is named only where the DNA matches it firmly. A row's size may be missing; if present it is once, few, many or a size class.

TRBJ1-5 | - | 16 | TRBV6-6 | TRBD1 | TGTGCCAGCAGTACCCGACAGGGGGCGCAGGGTCAGCCCCAGCATTTT | CASSTRQGAQGQPQHF
TRBJ2-5 | - | 14 | TRBV9 | - | TGTGCCAGCAGCGTAGAGGGGGTCGGGGAGACCCAGTACTTC | CASSVEGVGETQYF
TRBJ2-1 | - | 11 | TRBV29-1 | - | TGCAGCGTTGAAGGAGGAGGCAGGAGGTTCTTC | CSVEGGGRRFF
TRBJ2-5 | once | 14 | TRBV2 | TRBD2 | TGTGCCAGAGGGACTAGCGGGGTCCAAGAGACCCAGTACTTC | CARGTSGVQETQYF
TRBJ2-7 | - | 17 | TRBV27 | - | TGTGCCAGCAGTTTGGGGTGGGGAGGCGGCAGGAACTACGAGCAGTACTTC | CASSLGWGGGRNYEQYF
TRBJ2-1 | - | 17 | TRBV2 | TRBD2 | TGTGCCAGCAGTGAAGCGGGGACTAGCGGGGGGGTCCACGAGCAGTTCTTC | CASSEAGTSGGVHEQFF
TRBJ2-3 | - | 15 | TRBV6-6 | TRBD2 | TGTGCCAGCAGTCCCCGGGGTAGCGGGGGAGATACGCAGTATTTT | CASSPRGSGGDTQYF
TRBJ1-2 | few | 14 | TRBV6-5 | - | TGTGCCAGCAGTCTCCAACAGGGCAGTTATGGCTACACCTTC | CASSLQQGSYGYTF
TRBJ2-1 | - | 10 | TRBV7-7 | - | TGTGCTAGCAGGTCGGGTGAGCAGTTCTTC | CASRSGEQFF
TRBJ2-7 | - | 14 | TRBV5-6 | - | TGTGCCAGCAGCTTGGGTCAATTCTCCTACGAGCAGTACTTC | CASSLGQFSYEQYF
TRBJ2-1 | - | 15 | TRBV19 | TRBD2 | TGTGCCAGTAGGGACCTAGCGGGAGGTTACAATGAGCAGTTCTTC | CASRDLAGGYNEQFF
TRBJ2-3 | once | 16 | TRBV4-2 | - | TGTGCCAGCAGCCAAGAGCTAGCCGGAGGGGCAGATACGCAGTATTTT | CASSQELAGGADTQYF
TRBJ1-2 | - | 13 | TRBV14 | - | TGTGCCAGCAGCCAATCAGGGCGGTCTGGCTACACCTTC | CASSQSGRSGYTF
TRBJ1-6 | few | 13 | TRBV2 | - | TGTGCCAGCAGTGAGGGCCCTAATTCACCCCTCCACTTT | CASSEGPNSPLHF
TRBJ1-6 | - | 15 | TRBV5-4 | - | TGTGCCAGCAGCTTGGTGGCCGGGATGGAGTCACCCCTCCACTTT | CASSLVAGMESPLHF
TRBJ2-7 | - | 13 | TRBV7-6 | TRBD1 | TGTGCCAGCAGCGCAGGGGGCTCCTACGAGCAGTACTTC | CASSAGGSYEQYF
TRBJ1-1 | once | 16 | TRBV9 | - | TGTGCCAGCAGCCCATTGAATGAGGTAATGAACACTGAAGCTTTCTTT | CASSPLNEVMNTEAFF
TRBJ2-3 | - | 14 | TRBV28 | - | TGTGCCAGCAGTTTATCCGGGAGCCCAGATACGCAGTATTTT | CASSLSGSPDTQYF
TRBJ2-2 | - | 13 | TRBV15 | - | TGTGCCACCAGCAGAGGAGGGGGCGGGGAGCTGTTTTTT | CATSRGGGGELFF
TRBJ2-5 | once | 13 | TRBV5-8 | - | TGTGCCAGCAGCTTGACAGGGTCCGAGACCCAGTACTTC | CASSLTGSETQYF
TRBJ1-1 | - | 15 | TRBV6-1 | - | TGTGCCAGCAGTGAATTGACAGGCCTATACACTGAAGCTTTCTTT | CASSELTGLYTEAFF
TRBJ2-5 | - | 15 | TRBV5-1 | TRBD2 | TGCGCCAGCAGCTTCGGGACTAGCGGGGGAGAGACCCAGTACTTC | CASSFGTSGGETQYF
TRBJ2-2 | - | 15 | TRBV18 | - | TGTGCCAGCTCATTGAGACAAGCGAACACCGGGGAGCTGTTTTTT | CASSLRQANTGELFF
TRBJ2-3 | few | 16 | TRBV6-6 | TRBD2 | TGTGCCAGCACATTAACTAGCGGGAGAGACACAGATACGCAGTATTTT | CASTLTSGRDTDTQYF
TRBJ1-2 | - | 12 | TRBV2 | TRBD1 | TGTGCCAGCCTTGGACAGGGGGCCCCCGGCACCTTC | CASLGQGAPGTF
TRBJ2-2 | - | 17 | TRBV10-1 | - | TGCGCCAGCAGTGAGTCGCTGAGCCGGGGAAGGTATAGGGAGCTGTTTTTT | CASSESLSRGRYRELFF
TRBJ1-2 | once | 15 | TRBV18 | TRBD1 | TGTGCCAGCTCACCACAGCAGGGGGCGGACTATGGCTACACCTTC | CASSPQQGADYGYTF
TRBJ2-1 | - | 13 | TRBV25-1 | - | TGTGCCAGCAGTGAATATCGAAGGGGTGAGCAGTTCTTC | CASSEYRRGEQFF
TRBJ1-1 | - | 14 | TRBV7-9 | TRBD1 | TGTGCCAGCAGCTCTGGGACAGGGAACACTGAAGCTTTCTTT | CASSSGTGNTEAFF
TRBJ2-5 | - | 13 | TRBV18 | - | TGTGCCAGCTCACCAGGGGGGAGAGAGACCCAGTACTTC | CASSPGGRETQYF
TRBJ2-2 | - | 15 | TRBV7-6 | - | TGTGCCAGCAGGGCGGACAGCTCGAACACCGGGGAGCTGTTTTTT | CASRADSSNTGELFF
TRBJ1-1 | - | 15 | TRBV7-9 | - | TGTGCCAGCAGCTTAGGCGAATTGAGGGCCGGAGAAGCTTTCTTT | CASSLGELRAGEAFF
TRBJ1-3 | - | 18 | TRBV7-9 | TRBD1 | TGTGCCAGCAGCTTCGGCGTTACCGGGACAGGGGACGGAAACACCATATATTTT | CASSFGVTGTGDGNTIYF
TRBJ2-7 | - | 15 | TRBV5-1 | TRBD2 | TGCGCCAGCAGCATGACTAGCGGGAGCCTCGGCGAGCAGTACTTC | CASSMTSGSLGEQYF
TRBJ1-2 | - | 14 | TRBV6-1 | - | TGTGCCAGCAGTGCAGGAAAGGGGAACTATGGCTACACCTTC | CASSAGKGNYGYTF
TRBJ1-1 | once | 14 | TRBV29-1 | - | TGCAGCGTTGTACTATGGGTAGGAGACACTGAAGCTTTCTTT | CSVVLWVGDTEAFF
TRBJ2-6 | many | 20 | TRBV28 | TRBD2 | TGTGCCAGCAGGCCTATCCCGGGACTAGCGGGAGATGCTGGGGCCAACGTCCTGACTTTC | CASRPIPGLAGDAGANVLTF
TRBJ2-1 | - | 15 | TRBV28 | - | TGTGCCAGCAGTTTGTGGCTAGGTGCGGGGAATGAGCAGTTCTTC | CASSLWLGAGNEQFF
TRBJ1-3 | - | 15 | TRBV28 | - | TGTGCCAGCAGTTGGGACTTTAGCTCTGGAAACACCATATATTTT | CASSWDFSSGNTIYF
TRBJ2-1 | - | 13 | TRBV29-1 | TRBD1 | TGCAGCGCGAGACAGGGATCAGACAATGAGCAGTTCTTC | CSARQGSDNEQFF
TRBJ2-7 | - | 14 | TRBV11-3 | TRBD1 | TGTGCCAGCAGCCCCGCGACAGGGGCCTACGAGCAGTACTTC | CASSPATGAYEQYF
TRBJ1-1 | once | 15 | TRBV28 | - | TGTGCCAGCAGTTATTCCGGGACACCGAACACTGAAGCTTTCTTT | CASSYSGTPNTEAFF
TRBJ1-3 | - | 17 | TRBV7-6 | TRBD1 | TGTGCCAGCAGCCTCTGGACAGGGTCCCTCTCTGGAAACACCATATATTTT | CASSLWTGSLSGNTIYF
TRBJ1-2 | - | 11 | TRBV20-1 | - | TGCAGTGCCCACAGAGACTATGGCTACACCTTC | CSAHRDYGYTF
TRBJ1-6 | - | 15 | TRBV7-3 | - | TGTGCCAGCAGCTTAACTACAGGGAGGGGTTCACCCCTCCACTTT | CASSLTTGRGSPLHF
TRBJ2-3 | - | 16 | TRBV28 | TRBD2 | TGTGCCAGCAGTTCCCTAGCGGGAGAGAGCACAGATACGCAGTATTTT | CASSSLAGESTDTQYF
TRBJ2-6 | - | 18 | TRBV4-1 | - | TGCGCCAGCAGCCAAGATGGAACAGGGTCCCCTGGGGCCAACGTCCTGACTTTC | CASSQDGTGSPGANVLTF
TRBJ2-5 | - | 12 | TRBV28 | - | TGTGCCAGCAGTCTCCTCCAAGAGACCCAGTACTTC | CASSLLQETQYF
TRBJ1-2 | few | 11 | TRBV28 | - | TGTGCCAGCTGGGAGGGAAGCGGCTACACCTTC | CASWEGSGYTF
TRBJ1-2 | few | 15 | TRBV7-9 | TRBD1 | TGTGCCAGCACCCGGGGGGACAGGGCTAACTATGGCTACACCTTC | CASTRGDRANYGYTF
TRBJ2-5 | - | 13 | TRBV18 | - | TGTGCCAGCTCACCGCGGCGGCAAGAGACCCAGTACTTC | CASSPRRQETQYF
TRBJ1-4 | - | 16 | TRBV28 | TRBD1 | TGTGCCAGCAGCCTACAGGGGGCCTCGACTAATGAAAAACTGTTTTTT | CASSLQGASTNEKLFF
TRBJ2-7 | - | 18 | TRBV7-9 | TRBD2 | TGTGCCAGCAGCTTATTTGGGAAAAATAGCGGGAGTCTATACGAGCAGTACTTC | CASSLFGKNSGSLYEQYF